The present T cell receptor (beta chain) was sequenced within a study of T cells in Graves' hyperthyroidism and ophthalmopathy. Study results and limitations: Most expanded thyroid clonotypes above 0.001 recurred in blood.

The CDR3 is 15 residues long. After removal of 4 bases from V and 6 bases from J, the junction contained 7 bases not matched to a gene. Germline CDR1 and CDR2: SGHTA and FQGNSA. It was RNA transcripts that yielded the amplified TCR beta CDR3 regions. The TCR CDR3 first-round RT-PCR relied on the HTBI primer set. One entry per CDR3 protein, called by TCRdb with MiXCR from the multiplex PCR reads. Of more than 300,000 distinct CDR3 sequences in the sample, approximately 14% were seen once. At least 3 on the Clinical Activity Score was recorded for ophthalmopathy patients, who also had NOSPECS grade at least 4 and duration under 3 months. Uncontrolled infection, other autoimmune disease, pregnancy or lactation led to exclusion. The diagnoses drew upon clinical symptoms, serum thyroxine and TRAb, thyroid ultrasound and orbital computed tomography. For this clonotype: Its antigen is unknown.

Sequenced input: blood. The chain has TRBV7-2 and TRBJ2-3, with TRBD2 identical over 10 bases. The receptor comes from a woman aged 25 to 39 with Graves' ophthalmopathy. CDR3 bases: TGTGCCAGCAGCTACAGCGGGGGGGCCTTGGATACGCAGTATTTT. It codes for CASSYSGGALDTQYF.